This T cell receptor (beta chain) was captured in a study of blood T cell repertoires in COVID-19. Study-level background: Acute-phase and convalescent COVID-19 samples originated in the United States, Italy and Spain. Sample material is recorded as cDNA or gDNA derived from T cells, B-cell-depleted T cells, or PBMCs.

Some clones are missing from TCRdb's copy, which holds only in-frame ones; the method was immunoSEQ multiplex PCR. The sample lists around 120,000 clones, over 60% seen once, with under 5% in the top ten. The germline gives CDR1 MNHNY, CDR2 SVGAGI (reference sequence). J was trimmed by 2 bases and V by 4 bases; bases with no gene match: 8. The CDR3 totals 16 residues. This clonotype was sampled from a woman of 80 years or more with acute or convalescent COVID-19. Sequencing was carried out using peripheral blood. The chain carries TRBV6-6 and TRBJ2-1; the match to TRBD1 covers 7 bases. DNA for the CDR3: TGTGCCAGCAGTTCCTACCCGGGACAGACCTACAATGAGCAGTTCTTC. Translating gives CASSSYPGQTYNEQFF.